A selection of T cell receptor beta chains follows, all from one sample in a study of Tregs in tolerant kidney transplant recipients. TCRdb keeps only in-frame clones here, not all; method: immunoSEQ multiplex PCR. The table shows roughly 80,000 clones, with about 91% occurring only once. The sample was CD4+ T cells from blood (PBMCs), taken 24 months after the transplant. These receptors all stem from a human patient who received a combined kidney and bone marrow transplant. Some T cells could come from the graft donor. CDR3s include the opening cysteine and the closing phenylalanine or tryptophan. The order of the fields is J gene, V gene, clone size, D gene, CDR3 protein, CDR3 DNA. D genes are given only for firm matches. Rows give clone size only sometimes, using once, few, many, or a class for an expanded clone.

>TRBJ1-1|TRBV19|.|.
CASALGGGNTEAFF
TGTGCCAGTGCCCTGGGAGGGGGGAACACTGAAGCTTTCTTT
>TRBJ2-2|TRBV5-1|.|TRBD1
CASSPGRTGGAGTGELFF
TGCGCCAGCAGCCCGGGGCGGACAGGGGGCGCGGGCACCGGGGAGCTGTTTTTT
>TRBJ2-2|TRBV10-3|.|.
CAISGERGTGELFF
TGTGCCATCAGTGGTGAAAGGGGCACCGGGGAGCTGTTTTTT
>TRBJ2-1|TRBV19|.|.
CASSSDSPTYNEQFF
TGTGCCAGTAGTTCGGACAGCCCGACCTACAATGAGCAGTTCTTC
>TRBJ1-5|TRBV6-1|.|TRBD1
CASSGTGTGNQPQHF
TGTGCCAGCAGTGGAACTGGGACAGGCAATCAGCCCCAGCATTTT
>TRBJ2-7|TRBV5-4|.|.
CASSLAGGFQMYEQYF
TGTGCCAGCAGCTTGGCGGGCGGGTTTCAAATGTACGAGCAGTACTTC
>TRBJ2-7|TRBV19|.|TRBD2
CASSMNQRDSEQYF
TGTGCCAGTAGTATGAACCAGCGGGACTCCGAGCAGTACTTC
>TRBJ2-3|TRBV2|.|TRBD2
CASLAASGGTDTQYF
TGTGCCAGCTTAGCGGCTAGCGGGGGAACAGATACGCAGTATTTT
>TRBJ1-3|TRBV9|.|.
CASSVVPQDGNTIYF
TGTGCCAGCAGCGTAGTCCCCCAGGATGGAAACACCATATATTTT
>TRBJ2-5|TRBV4-3|.|.
CASSQLGGAEEQYF
TGCGCCAGCAGCCAGCTGGGGGGGGCCGAGGAGCAGTACTTC
>TRBJ2-7|TRBV7-3|.|TRBD2
CASSLSGSGGYEQYF
TGTGCCAGCAGCCTCAGCGGTAGCGGGGGCTACGAGCAGTACTTC
>TRBJ1-3|TRBV28|.|.
CASSLYRRDSENTIYF
TGTGCCAGCAGTTTATATCGGCGGGACTCCGAAAACACCATATATTTT
>TRBJ2-3|TRBV11-1|.|TRBD1
CASRMDRADTQYF
TGTGCCAGCAGGATGGACAGGGCAGATACGCAGTATTTT
>TRBJ1-4|TRBV20-1|once|.
CGGDFNEKLFF
TGCGGGGGGGACTTTAATGAAAAACTGTTTTTT
>TRBJ2-3|TRBV4-3|.|TRBD2
CASSHLSGGGADTQYF
TGCGCCAGCAGCCACCTTAGCGGGGGGGGAGCGGATACGCAGTATTTT
>TRBJ1-1|TRBV15|.|.
CATSRGALNTEAFF
TGTGCCACCAGCAGAGGGGCCTTGAACACTGAAGCTTTCTTT
>TRBJ1-6|TRBV7-2|.|TRBD1
CASSPDRGVSPLHF
TGTGCCAGCAGCCCGGACAGGGGTGTTTCACCCCTCCACTTT
>TRBJ1-3|TRBV7-8|.|.
CASSPGRVPGNTIYF
TGTGCCAGCAGCCCCGGCAGGGTTCCTGGAAACACCATATATTTT
>TRBJ1-2|TRBV5-4|.|.
CASSLSPRESGGYTF
TGTGCCAGCAGCTTGAGCCCCAGGGAGAGCGGGGGCTACACCTTC
>TRBJ2-1|TRBV7-3|.|.
CASSPNAGGFNEQFF
TGTGCCAGCAGCCCGAATGCCGGGGGTTTCAATGAGCAGTTCTTC